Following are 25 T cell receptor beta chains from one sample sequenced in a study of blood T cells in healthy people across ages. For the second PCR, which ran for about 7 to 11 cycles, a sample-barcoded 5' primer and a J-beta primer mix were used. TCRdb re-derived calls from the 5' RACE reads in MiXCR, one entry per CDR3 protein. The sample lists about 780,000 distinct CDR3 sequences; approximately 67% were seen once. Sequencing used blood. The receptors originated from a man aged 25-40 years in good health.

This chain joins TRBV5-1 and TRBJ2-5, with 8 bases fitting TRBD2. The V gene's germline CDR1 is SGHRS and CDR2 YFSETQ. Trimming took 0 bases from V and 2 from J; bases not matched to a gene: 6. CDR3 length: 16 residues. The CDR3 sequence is CASSLEPGGRQETQYF. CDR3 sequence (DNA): TGCGCCAGCAGCTTGGAACCGGGGGGGCGGCAAGAGACCCAGTACTTC.

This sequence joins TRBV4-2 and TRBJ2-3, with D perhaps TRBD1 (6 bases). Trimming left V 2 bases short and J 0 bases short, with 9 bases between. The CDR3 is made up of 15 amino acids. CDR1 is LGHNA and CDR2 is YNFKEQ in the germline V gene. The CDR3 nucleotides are TGTGCCAGCAGCCAATACAGGGATAGCACAGATACGCAGTATTTT. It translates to CASSQYRDSTDTQYF.

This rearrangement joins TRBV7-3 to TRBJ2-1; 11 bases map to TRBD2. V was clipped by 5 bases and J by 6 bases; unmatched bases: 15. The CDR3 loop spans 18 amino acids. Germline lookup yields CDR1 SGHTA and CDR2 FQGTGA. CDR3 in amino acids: CASSPTPIAGGPSNEQFF. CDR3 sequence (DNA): TGTGCCAGCAGCCCGACCCCTATAGCGGGGGGGCCAAGCAATGAGCAGTTCTTC.

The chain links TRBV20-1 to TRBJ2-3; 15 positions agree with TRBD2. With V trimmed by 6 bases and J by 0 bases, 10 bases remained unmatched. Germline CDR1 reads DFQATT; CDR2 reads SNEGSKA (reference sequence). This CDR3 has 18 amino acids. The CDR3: CSAKHGLAGGPSTDTQYF. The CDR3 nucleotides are TGCAGTGCCAAACACGGACTAGCGGGGGGGCCGAGCACAGATACGCAGTATTTT.

The CDR3 region is CASSSSSGQGRGYTF. In DNA, the CDR3 is TGTGCCAGCAGCTCCTCTTCGGGACAGGGACGTGGCTACACCTTC. J is TRBJ1-2 and V is TRBV7-2, with 9 nucleotides matching TRBD1. CDR1 and CDR2 (germline): SGHTA, FQGNSA. This CDR3 region has 15 residues. J was trimmed by 7 bases and V by 4 bases; bases with no gene match: 10.

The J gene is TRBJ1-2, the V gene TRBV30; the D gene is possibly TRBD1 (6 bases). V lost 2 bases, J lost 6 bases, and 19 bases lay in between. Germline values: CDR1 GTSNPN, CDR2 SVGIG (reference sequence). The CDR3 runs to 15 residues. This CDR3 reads CAWSPTRQGSHGYTF. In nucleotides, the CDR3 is TGTGCCTGGAGTCCCACCAGGCAGGGGTCCCATGGCTACACCTTC.

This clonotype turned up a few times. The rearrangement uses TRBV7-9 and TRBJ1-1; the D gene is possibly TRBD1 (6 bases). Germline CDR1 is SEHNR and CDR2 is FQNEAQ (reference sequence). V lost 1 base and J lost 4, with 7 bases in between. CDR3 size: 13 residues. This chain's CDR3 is CASSLGTATEAFF. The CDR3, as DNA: TGTGCCAGCAGCTTAGGGACAGCCACTGAAGCTTTCTTT.

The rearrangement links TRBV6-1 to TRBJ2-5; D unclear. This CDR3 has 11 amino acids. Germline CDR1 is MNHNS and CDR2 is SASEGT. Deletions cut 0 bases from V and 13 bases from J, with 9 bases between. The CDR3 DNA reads TGTGCCAGCAGTGAAGCTCACTTTCTGTACTTC. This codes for CASSEAHFLYF.

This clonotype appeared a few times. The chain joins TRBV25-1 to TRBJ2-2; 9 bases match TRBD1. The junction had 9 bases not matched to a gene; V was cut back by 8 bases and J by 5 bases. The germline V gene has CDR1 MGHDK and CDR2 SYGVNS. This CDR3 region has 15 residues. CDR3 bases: TGTGCCAGCCAGAGGACAGGGGCTTCTACCGGGGAGCTGTTTTTT. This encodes CASQRTGASTGELFF.

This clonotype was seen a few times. CDR3 DNA sequence: TGTGCCAGCAGTCCGACCGGGGCGGGTGTCAATGAGCAGTTCTTC. It translates to CASSPTGAGVNEQFF. The chain employs TRBV12-3 or TRBV12-4 and TRBJ2-1; D tentatively fits TRBD1 or TRBD2 (5 bases each). Trimming pared 5 bases from V and 6 bases from J, leaving 17 bases between. The CDR3 has 15 residues.

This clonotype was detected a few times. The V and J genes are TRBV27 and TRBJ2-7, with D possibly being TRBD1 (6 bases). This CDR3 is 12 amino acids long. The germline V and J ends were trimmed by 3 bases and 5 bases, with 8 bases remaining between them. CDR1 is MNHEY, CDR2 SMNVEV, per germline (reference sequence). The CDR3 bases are TGTGCCAGCAGTTTTTCAGGGGACGAGCAGTACTTC. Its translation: CASSFSGDEQYF.

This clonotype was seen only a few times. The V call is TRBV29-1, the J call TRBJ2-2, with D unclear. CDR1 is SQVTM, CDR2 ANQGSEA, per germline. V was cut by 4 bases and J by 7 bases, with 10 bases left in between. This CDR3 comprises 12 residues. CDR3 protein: CSVVASDGELFF. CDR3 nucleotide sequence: TGCAGCGTTGTTGCATCTGACGGGGAGCTGTTTTTT.

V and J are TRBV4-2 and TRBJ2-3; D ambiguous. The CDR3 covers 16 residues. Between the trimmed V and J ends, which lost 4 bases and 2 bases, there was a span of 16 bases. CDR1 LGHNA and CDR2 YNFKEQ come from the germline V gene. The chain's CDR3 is CASSRRIDLVTDTQYF. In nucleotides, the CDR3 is TGTGCCAGCAGCCGAAGGATCGACTTAGTCACAGATACGCAGTATTTT.

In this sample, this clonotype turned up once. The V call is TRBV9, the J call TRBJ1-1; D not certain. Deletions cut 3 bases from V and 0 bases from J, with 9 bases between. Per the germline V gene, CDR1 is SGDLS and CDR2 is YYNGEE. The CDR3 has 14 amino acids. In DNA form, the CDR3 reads TGTGCCAGCAGCGGGCCCCCCCTGAACACTGAAGCTTTCTTT. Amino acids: CASSGPPLNTEAFF.

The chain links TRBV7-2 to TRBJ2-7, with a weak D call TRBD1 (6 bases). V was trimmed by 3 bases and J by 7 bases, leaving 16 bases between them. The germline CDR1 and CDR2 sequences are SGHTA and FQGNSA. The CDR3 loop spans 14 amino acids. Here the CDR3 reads CASSLTGLLSEQYF. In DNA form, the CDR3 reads TGTGCCAGCAGCTTGACAGGCCTCCTTTCTGAGCAGTACTTC.

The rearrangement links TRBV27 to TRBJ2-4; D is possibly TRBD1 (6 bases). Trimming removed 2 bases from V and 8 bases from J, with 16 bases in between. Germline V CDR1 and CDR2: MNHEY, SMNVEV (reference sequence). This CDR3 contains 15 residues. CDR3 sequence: CASSLGPGRGDIQYF. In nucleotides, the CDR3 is TGTGCCAGCAGTTTAGGACCAGGCAGGGGTGACATTCAGTACTTC.

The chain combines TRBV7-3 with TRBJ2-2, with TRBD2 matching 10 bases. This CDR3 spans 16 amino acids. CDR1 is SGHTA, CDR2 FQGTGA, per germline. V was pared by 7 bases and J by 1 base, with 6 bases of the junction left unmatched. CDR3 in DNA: TGTGCCAGCATCACTCTAGCGGGGGAGAACACCGGGGAGCTGTTTTTT. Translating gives CASITLAGENTGELFF.

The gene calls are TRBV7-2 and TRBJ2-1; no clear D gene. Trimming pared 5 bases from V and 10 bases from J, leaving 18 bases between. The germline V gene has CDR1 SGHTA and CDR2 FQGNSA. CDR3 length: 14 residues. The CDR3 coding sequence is TGTGCCAGCAGCGGGGTCCACCCACGCGGCGAGCAGTTCTTC. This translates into CASSGVHPRGEQFF. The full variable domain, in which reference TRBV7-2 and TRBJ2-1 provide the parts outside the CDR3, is GAGVSQSPSNKVTEKGKDVELRCDPISGHTALYWYRQSLGQGLEFLIYFQGNSAPDKSGLPSDRFSAERTGGSVSTLTIQRTQQEDSAVYLCASSGVHPRGEQFFGPGTRLTVL.

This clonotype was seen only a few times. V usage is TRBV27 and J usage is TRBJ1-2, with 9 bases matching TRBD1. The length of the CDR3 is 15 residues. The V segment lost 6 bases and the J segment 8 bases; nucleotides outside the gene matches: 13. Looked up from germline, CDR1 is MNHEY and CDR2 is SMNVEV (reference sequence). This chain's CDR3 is CASRPRGDRARGYTF. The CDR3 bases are TGTGCCAGCAGACCGAGGGGGGACAGGGCGCGCGGCTACACCTTC.

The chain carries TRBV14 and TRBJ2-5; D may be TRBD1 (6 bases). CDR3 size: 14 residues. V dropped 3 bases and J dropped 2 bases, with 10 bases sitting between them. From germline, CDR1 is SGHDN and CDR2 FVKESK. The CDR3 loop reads CASSHSGQQETQYF. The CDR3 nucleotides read TGTGCCAGCAGCCATTCAGGACAGCAAGAGACCCAGTACTTC. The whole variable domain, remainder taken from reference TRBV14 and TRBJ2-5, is EAGVTQFPSHSVIEKGQTVTLRCDPISGHDNLYWYRRVMGKEIKFLLHFVKESKQDESGMPNNRFLAERTGGTYSTLKVQPAELEDSGVYFCASSHSGQQETQYFGPGTRLLVL.

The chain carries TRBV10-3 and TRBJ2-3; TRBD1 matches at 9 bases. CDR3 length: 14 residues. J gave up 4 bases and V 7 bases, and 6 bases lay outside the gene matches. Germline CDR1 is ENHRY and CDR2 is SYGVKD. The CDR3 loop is CAITVDRGADTQYF. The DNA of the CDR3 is TGTGCCATCACAGTGGACAGGGGAGCAGATACGCAGTATTTT.

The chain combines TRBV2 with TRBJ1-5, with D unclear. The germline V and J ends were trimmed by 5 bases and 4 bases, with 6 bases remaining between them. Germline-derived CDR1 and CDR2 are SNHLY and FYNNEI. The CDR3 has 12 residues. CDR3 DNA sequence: TGTGCCAGCAGTACCCAGAATCAGCCCCAGCATTTT. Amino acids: CASSTQNQPQHF.

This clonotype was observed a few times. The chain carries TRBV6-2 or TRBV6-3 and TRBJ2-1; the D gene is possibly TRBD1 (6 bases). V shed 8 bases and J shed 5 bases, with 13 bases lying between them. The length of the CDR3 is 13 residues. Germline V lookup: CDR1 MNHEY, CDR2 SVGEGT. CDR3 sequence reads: CASGDRFDNEQFF. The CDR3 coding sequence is TGTGCCAGCGGAGACAGGTTCGACAATGAGCAGTTCTTC.

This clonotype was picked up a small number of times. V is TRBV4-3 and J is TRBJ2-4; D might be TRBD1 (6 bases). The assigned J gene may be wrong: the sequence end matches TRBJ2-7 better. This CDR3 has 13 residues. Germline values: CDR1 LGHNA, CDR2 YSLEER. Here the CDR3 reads CASSQVQGIEQYF. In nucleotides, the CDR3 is TGCGCCAGCAGCCAAGTACAGGGTATCGAGCAGTACTTC.

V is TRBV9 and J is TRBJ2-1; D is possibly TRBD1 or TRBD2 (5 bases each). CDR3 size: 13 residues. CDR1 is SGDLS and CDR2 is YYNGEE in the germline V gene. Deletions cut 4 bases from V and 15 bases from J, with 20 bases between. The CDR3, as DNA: TGTGCCAGCAGCCCCGGGACCAACGGAATCTGGTTCTTC. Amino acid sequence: CASSPGTNGIWFF.